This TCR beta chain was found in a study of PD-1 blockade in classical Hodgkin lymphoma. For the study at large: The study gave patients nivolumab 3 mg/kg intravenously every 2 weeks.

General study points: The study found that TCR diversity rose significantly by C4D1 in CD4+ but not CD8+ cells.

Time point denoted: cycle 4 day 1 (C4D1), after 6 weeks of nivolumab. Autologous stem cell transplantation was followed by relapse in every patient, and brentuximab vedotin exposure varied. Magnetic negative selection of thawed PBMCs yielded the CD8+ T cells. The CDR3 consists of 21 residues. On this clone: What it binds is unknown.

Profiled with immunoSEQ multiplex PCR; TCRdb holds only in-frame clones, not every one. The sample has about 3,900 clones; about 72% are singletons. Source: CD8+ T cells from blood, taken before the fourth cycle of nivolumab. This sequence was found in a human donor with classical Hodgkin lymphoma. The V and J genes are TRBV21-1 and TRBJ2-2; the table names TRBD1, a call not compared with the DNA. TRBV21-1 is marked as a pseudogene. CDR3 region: CASSKVGRGQGPSSNTGELFF. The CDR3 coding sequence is TGTGCCAGCAGCAAAGTCGGACGGGGACAGGGGCCTTCCTCGAACACCGGGGAGCTGTTTTTT.